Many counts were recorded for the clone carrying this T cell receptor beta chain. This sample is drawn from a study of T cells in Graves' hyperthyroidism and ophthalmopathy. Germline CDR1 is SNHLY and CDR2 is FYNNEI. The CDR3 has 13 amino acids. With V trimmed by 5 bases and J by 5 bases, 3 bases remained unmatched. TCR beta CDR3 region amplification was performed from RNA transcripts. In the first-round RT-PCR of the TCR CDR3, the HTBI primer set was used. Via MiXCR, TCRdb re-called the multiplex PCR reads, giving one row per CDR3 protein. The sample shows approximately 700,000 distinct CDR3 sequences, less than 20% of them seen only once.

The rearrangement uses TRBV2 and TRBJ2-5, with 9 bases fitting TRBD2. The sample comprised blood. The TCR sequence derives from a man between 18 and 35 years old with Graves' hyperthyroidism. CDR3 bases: TGTGCCAGCAGTTCAGCGGGGGGTGAGACCCAGTACTTC. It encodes CASSSAGGETQYF.